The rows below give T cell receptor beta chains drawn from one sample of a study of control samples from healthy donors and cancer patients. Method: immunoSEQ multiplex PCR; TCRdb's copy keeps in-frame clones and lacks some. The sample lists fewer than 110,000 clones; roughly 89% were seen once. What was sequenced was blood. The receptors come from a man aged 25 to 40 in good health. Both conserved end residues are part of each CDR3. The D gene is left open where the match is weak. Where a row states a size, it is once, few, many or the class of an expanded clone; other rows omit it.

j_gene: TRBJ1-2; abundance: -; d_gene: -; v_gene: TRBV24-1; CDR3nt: TGTGCCACCAGTGCCGATTCCCGGACTTTCGGGGGCTACACCTTC; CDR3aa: CATSADSRTFGGYTF
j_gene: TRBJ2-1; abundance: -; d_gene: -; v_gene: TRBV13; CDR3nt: TGTGCCAGCAGCTTGGGGATTCGTGGTGAGCAGTTCTTC; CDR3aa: CASSLGIRGEQFF
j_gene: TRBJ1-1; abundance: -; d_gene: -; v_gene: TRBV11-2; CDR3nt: TGTGCCAGCACCCTTAACACTGAAGCTTTCTTT; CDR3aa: CASTLNTEAFF
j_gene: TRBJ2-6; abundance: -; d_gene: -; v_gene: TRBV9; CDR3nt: TGTGCCAGCAGCGTCCGGGACGGGAGCTCTGGGGCCAACGTCCTGACTTTC; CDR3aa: CASSVRDGSSGANVLTF
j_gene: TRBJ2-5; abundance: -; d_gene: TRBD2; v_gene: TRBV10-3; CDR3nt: TGTGCCATCGGGGGGGGAGGCCAAGAGACCCAGTACTTC; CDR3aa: CAIGGGGQETQYF
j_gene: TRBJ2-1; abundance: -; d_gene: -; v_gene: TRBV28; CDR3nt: TGTGCCAGCAGTTTAGGGGGGAGCTCCTACAATGAGCAGTTCTTC; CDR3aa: CASSLGGSSYNEQFF
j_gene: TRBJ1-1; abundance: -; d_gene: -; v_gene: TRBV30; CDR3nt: TGTGCCTGGAGAACTGCGCGGGCAGGGTTAAACACTGAAGCTTTCTTT; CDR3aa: CAWRTARAGLNTEAFF
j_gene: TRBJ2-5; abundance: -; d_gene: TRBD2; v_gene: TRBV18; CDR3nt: TGTGCCAGCTCACCATATCGGGGAGGGCCCAGAGAGACCCAGTACTTC; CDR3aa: CASSPYRGGPRETQYF
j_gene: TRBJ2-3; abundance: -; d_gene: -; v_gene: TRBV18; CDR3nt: TGTGCCAGCTCATCGGACCGGGACCTAAGCACAGATACGCAGTATTTT; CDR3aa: CASSSDRDLSTDTQYF
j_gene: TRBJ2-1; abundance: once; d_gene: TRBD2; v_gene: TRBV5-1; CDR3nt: TGCGCCAGCGCAATACTGCCTGGGACTAGCGGCAATGAGCAGTTCTTC; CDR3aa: CASAILPGTSGNEQFF
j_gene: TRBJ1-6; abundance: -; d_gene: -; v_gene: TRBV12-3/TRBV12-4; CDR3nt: TGTGCCAGCAGTGGAGGGGGTAATTCACCCCTCCACTTT; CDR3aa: CASSGGGNSPLHF
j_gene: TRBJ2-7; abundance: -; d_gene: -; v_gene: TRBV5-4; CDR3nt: TGTGCCAGCAGCTTGGGTTGGGACGGAAGCTCCTACGAGCAGTACTTC; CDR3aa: CASSLGWDGSSYEQYF
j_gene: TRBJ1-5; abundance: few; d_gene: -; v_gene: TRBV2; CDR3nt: TGTGCCAGCAGTGAAGCGCTGCGGCCCCAGCATTTT; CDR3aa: CASSEALRPQHF
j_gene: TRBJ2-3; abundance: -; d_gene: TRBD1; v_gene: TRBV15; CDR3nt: TGTGCCACCAGCAAAGCAGGGGGCTTAGGAGATACGCAGTATTTT; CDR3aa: CATSKAGGLGDTQYF
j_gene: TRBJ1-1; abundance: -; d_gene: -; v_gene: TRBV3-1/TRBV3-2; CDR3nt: TGTGCCAGCAGCCAAACCCGTCTGACGAACACTGAAGCTTTCTTT; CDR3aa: CASSQTRLTNTEAFF
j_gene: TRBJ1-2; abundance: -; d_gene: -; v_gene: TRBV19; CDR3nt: TGTGCCAGTAGTATCGCGGGGGGAGGAAGCTATGGCTACACCTTC; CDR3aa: CASSIAGGGSYGYTF
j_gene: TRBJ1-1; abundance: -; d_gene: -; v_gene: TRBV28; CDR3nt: TGTGCCAGCCCCAGTCGGAAAGACAAGAACACTGAAGCTTTCTTT; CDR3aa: CASPSRKDKNTEAFF
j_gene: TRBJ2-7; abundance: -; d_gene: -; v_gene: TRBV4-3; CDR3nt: TGCGCCAGCAGCCAAGATCGGACGGTGACCTACGAGCAGTACTTC; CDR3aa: CASSQDRTVTYEQYF
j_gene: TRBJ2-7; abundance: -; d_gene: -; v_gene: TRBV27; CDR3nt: TGTGCCAGCAGTTTCGGCCCCCTCTACGAGCAGTACTTC; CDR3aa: CASSFGPLYEQYF
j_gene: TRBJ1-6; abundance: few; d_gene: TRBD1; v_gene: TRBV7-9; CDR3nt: TGTGCCAGCAGCTTCCGGGACAGCTGGAATTCACCCCTCCACTTT; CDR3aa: CASSFRDSWNSPLHF
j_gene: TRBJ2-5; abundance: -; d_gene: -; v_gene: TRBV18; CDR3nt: TGTGCCAGCTCACCATTGAGCGGGCAAACCCAAGAGACCCAGTACTTC; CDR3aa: CASSPLSGQTQETQYF
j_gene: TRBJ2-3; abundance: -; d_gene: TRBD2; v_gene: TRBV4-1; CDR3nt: TGCGCCAGCAGCCATCGGCCTCAACTAGCGGGAGAGGATACGCAGTATTTT; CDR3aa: CASSHRPQLAGEDTQYF
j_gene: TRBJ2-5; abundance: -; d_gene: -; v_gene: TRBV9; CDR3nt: TGTGCCAGCAGCTCTCAAGAGACCCAGTACTTC; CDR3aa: CASSSQETQYF
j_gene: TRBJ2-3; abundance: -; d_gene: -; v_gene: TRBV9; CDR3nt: TGTGCCAGCAGCCCTCTAGCGTTTAGCACAGATACGCAGTATTTT; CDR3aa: CASSPLAFSTDTQYF
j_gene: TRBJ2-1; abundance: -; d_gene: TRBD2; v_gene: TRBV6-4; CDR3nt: TGTGCCAGCAGTGCTCTAGCGGCCTCCTACAATGAGCAGTTCTTC; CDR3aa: CASSALAASYNEQFF
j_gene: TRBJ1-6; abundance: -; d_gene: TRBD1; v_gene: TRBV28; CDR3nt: TGTGCCAGCGAGAATGGACAGGGTGATTCACCCCTCCACTTT; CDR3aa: CASENGQGDSPLHF
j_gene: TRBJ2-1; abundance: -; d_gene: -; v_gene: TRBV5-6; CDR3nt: TGTGCCAGCAGCGTCCAAGTCCGGTCAGATGGCGATGAGCAGTTCTTC; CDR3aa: CASSVQVRSDGDEQFF
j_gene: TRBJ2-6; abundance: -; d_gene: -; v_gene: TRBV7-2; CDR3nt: TGTGCCAGCAGCAGGTCCTTATCTGGGGCCAACGTCCTGACTTTC; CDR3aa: CASSRSLSGANVLTF
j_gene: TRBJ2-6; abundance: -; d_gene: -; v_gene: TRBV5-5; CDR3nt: TGTGCCAGCAACACGGACGGAAACGTCCTGACTTTC; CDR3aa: CASNTDGNVLTF
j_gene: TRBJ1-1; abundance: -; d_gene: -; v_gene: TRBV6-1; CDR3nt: TGTGCCAGCAGTGAAAAACTTAACACTGAAGCTTTCTTT; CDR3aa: CASSEKLNTEAFF
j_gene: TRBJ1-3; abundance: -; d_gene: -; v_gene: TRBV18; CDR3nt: TGTGCCAGCTCCCCTGGGGGCGGCTCTGGAAACACCATATATTTT; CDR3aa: CASSPGGGSGNTIYF
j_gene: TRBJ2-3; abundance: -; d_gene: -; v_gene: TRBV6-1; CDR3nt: TGTGCCAGCAGTGAAGCAAATGGACGGATTGCTCGGCGGGCGCAGTATTTT; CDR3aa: CASSEANGRIARRAQYF
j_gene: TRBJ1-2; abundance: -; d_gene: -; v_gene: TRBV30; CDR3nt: TGTGCCTACCTCACAGGGACAGGCTACACCTTC; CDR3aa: CAYLTGTGYTF
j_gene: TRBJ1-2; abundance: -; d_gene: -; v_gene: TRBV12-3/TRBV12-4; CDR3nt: TGTGCCAGCAGTTTCGGGATTCTCAATGGCTACACCTTC; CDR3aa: CASSFGILNGYTF
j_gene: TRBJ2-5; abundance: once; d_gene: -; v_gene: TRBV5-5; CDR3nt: TGTGCCAGCAGCCTTGGGAGAGGGGCGAAGGAGACCCAGTACTTC; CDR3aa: CASSLGRGAKETQYF
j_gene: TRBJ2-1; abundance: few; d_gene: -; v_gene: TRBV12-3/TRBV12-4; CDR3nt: TGTGCCAGCAGCCCCCCCTCCTACAATGAGCAGTTCTTC; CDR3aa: CASSPPSYNEQFF
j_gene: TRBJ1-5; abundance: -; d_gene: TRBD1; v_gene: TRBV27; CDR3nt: TGTGCCAGCAGTCGACAGGGGGGCAATCAGCCCCAGCATTTT; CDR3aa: CASSRQGGNQPQHF
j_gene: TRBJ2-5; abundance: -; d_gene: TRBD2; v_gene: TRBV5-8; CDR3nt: TGTGCCAGCAGCCGGGGACTAGGTCAAGAGACCCAGTACTTC; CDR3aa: CASSRGLGQETQYF
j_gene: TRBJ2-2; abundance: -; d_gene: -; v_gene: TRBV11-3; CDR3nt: TGTGCCAGCAGCCGGACGGGACGTAGAGGATCCGGGGAGCTGTTTTTT; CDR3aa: CASSRTGRRGSGELFF
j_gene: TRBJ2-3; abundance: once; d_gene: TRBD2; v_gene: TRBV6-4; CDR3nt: TGTGCCAGCAGTAGACTAGCGGGATCCACAGATACGCAGTATTTT; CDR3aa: CASSRLAGSTDTQYF
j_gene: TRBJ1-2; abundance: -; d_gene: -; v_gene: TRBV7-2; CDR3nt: TGTGCCAGCAGCCGCGGTGGACAGCCCTATGGCTACACCTTC; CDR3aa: CASSRGGQPYGYTF
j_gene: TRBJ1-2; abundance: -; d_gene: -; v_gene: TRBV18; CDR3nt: TGTGCCAGCTCACCATTAGGTCAGGAGCCTTATGGCTACACCTTC; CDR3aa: CASSPLGQEPYGYTF
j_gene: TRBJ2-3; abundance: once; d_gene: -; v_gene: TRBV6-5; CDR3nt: TGTGCCAGCAGTCCTTCGGGAACAGATACGCAGTATTTT; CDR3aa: CASSPSGTDTQYF
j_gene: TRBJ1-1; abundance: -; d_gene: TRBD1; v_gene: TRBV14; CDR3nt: TGTGCCAGCAGTCTACAGGGGCTCGGGAACACTGAAGCTTTCTTT; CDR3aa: CASSLQGLGNTEAFF
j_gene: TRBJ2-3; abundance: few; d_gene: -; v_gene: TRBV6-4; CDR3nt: TGTGCCAGCAGTGACGGGGGGGCCACAGATACGCAGTATTTT; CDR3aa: CASSDGGATDTQYF
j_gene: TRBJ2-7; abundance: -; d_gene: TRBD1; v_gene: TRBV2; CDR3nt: TGTGCCAGTCGGGAACAGGGGAGTGGCGAGCAGTACTTC; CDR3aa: CASREQGSGEQYF
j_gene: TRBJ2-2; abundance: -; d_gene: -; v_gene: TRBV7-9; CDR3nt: TGTGCCAGCAACCCGCAAAGGCCGAACACCGGGGAGCTGTTTTTT; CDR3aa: CASNPQRPNTGELFF